The 21 T cell receptor beta chains given below trace back to one sample, sequenced in a study of T cells in Graves' hyperthyroidism and ophthalmopathy. TCR beta CDR3 sequences were amplified from RNA transcripts. The TCR CDR3 was amplified in a first-round RT-PCR using the HTBI primer set. TCRdb re-called the multiplex PCR reads with MiXCR, one entry per CDR3 protein. Counted here are fewer than 400,000 distinct CDR3 sequences, about 14% occurring once; the ten biggest clones make up around 27%. The specimen was blood. The receptor source for this set is a man aged 50-59 years with Graves' ophthalmopathy.

This clonotype was picked up many times. This chain connects TRBV5-1 to TRBJ2-2; D uncertain. The CDR3 totals 15 residues. Looked up from germline, CDR1 is SGHRS and CDR2 is YFSETQ. V lost 1 base, J lost 3 bases, and 10 bases lay in between. The CDR3 nucleotides are TGCGCCAGCAGCTTGAAATCTGGGTACACCGGGGAGCTGTTTTTT. Translation gives CASSLKSGYTGELFF.

Ten or more counts support this clonotype. J is TRBJ2-7 and V is TRBV11-2; 7 bases map to TRBD1. The germline V gene encodes CDR1 SGHAT and CDR2 FQNNGV. Losses at the gene ends were 5 bases for V and 6 bases for J; bases not matched to a gene: 13. CDR3 size: 15 residues. CDR3 in DNA: TGTGCCAGCAGCGACCGACAGGGTTTCGCGGCCGAGCAGTACTTC. The encoded protein is CASSDRQGFAAEQYF.

The rearrangement links TRBV6-2 or TRBV6-3 to TRBJ2-2; D gene ambiguous. Germline assignment: CDR1 MNHEY and CDR2 SVGEGT. The CDR3 has 15 amino acids. V was pared by 2 bases and J by 4 bases, with 11 bases between. The CDR3 DNA sequence: TGTGCCAGCAGTTACGCGTGGCTACCCACCGGGGAGCTGTTTTTT. As protein: CASSYAWLPTGELFF.

This clonotype was observed at least ten times. The chain has TRBV7-8 and TRBJ2-7; 11 nucleotides align to TRBD2. The CDR3 covers 17 residues. J gave up 4 bases and V 1 base, and 9 bases lay outside the gene matches. Per germline, CDR1 SGHVS and CDR2 FQNEAQ. CDR3 sequence: CASSLGSGRAGGYEQYF. For the CDR3, the DNA is TGTGCCAGCAGCTTAGGTAGCGGGAGGGCCGGCGGGTACGAGCAGTACTTC.

On this clonotype: One base away lies a much larger clone, so this may be a sequencing read error. The V and J genes are TRBV20-1 and TRBJ2-5; the D is unclear. The germline V gene has CDR1 DFQATT and CDR2 SNEGSKA (reference sequence). CDR3 length: 13 residues. The ends were cut back, 5 bases at V and 5 bases at J, with 15 bases in the middle. CDR3 coding DNA: TGCAGTGCTCTACTTGCCGGAAAGGAGACCCAGTACTTC. It translates to CSALLAGKETQYF.

The chain recombines TRBV12-3 or TRBV12-4 with TRBJ2-3; 9 bases map to TRBD1. The CDR3 has 17 residues. The J segment lost 1 base and the V segment lost 7 bases, leaving 12 bases of the junction unmatched. The CDR3 region has the DNA TGTGCCAGCAATAACCCGGGACAGGGAGCGGGCACAGATACGCAGTATTTT. Its protein product is CASNNPGQGAGTDTQYF.

This chain uses TRBV29-1 with TRBJ2-7; D unclear. The CDR3 loop spans 13 amino acids. CDR1 is SQVTM, CDR2 ANQGSEA, per germline. V lost 1 base and J 1 base, leaving 8 bases between the germline ends. This CDR3 is CSVEVVRSYEQYF. CDR3 in DNA: TGCAGCGTTGAAGTAGTCAGGTCCTACGAGCAGTACTTC.

This clonotype was seen ten or more times. The chain is built from TRBV20-1 and TRBJ1-5; D gene ambiguous. The germline V and J ends were trimmed by 6 bases and 3 bases, with 15 bases remaining between them. Germline lookup yields CDR1 DFQATT and CDR2 SNEGSKA (reference sequence). The length of the CDR3 is 14 residues. The DNA for the CDR3 is TGCAGTGCCCCTGAAGCCAGCCCCAATCAGCCCCAGCATTTT. Translating gives CSAPEASPNQPQHF.

There are a few counts of this clonotype. V usage is TRBV19 and J usage is TRBJ2-3; 11 bases map to TRBD2. This CDR3 has 17 residues. In germline, CDR1 is LNHDA, CDR2 SQIVND (reference sequence). V gave up 3 bases and J gave up 3 bases; unmatched junction bases: 8. The CDR3 here is CASSIPASGRRTDTQYF. As DNA, the CDR3 is TGTGCCAGTAGTATCCCGGCTAGCGGGAGGCGTACAGATACGCAGTATTTT.

The chain couples TRBV19 to TRBJ2-3; 9 bases align to TRBD2. The CDR3 runs to 16 residues. Germline V CDR1 and CDR2: LNHDA, SQIVND (reference sequence). Losses at the gene ends were 3 bases for V and 2 bases for J; bases not matched to a gene: 6. The CDR3 is CASSMIAGELTDTQYF. In DNA, the CDR3 is TGTGCCAGTAGTATGATAGCGGGAGAGCTCACAGATACGCAGTATTTT. The full variable domain, with the rest looked up from reference TRBV19 and TRBJ2-3, is DGGITQSPKYLFRKEGQNVTLSCEQNLNHDAMYWYRQDPGQGLRLIYYSQIVNDFQKGDIAEGYSVSREKKESFPLTVTSAQKNPTAFYLCASSMIAGELTDTQYFGPGTRLTVL.

J is TRBJ2-1 and V is TRBV12-3 or TRBV12-4; 10 positions agree with TRBD1. There are 15 residues in the CDR3. J lost 7 bases, V lost 6 bases, and 9 bases had no gene match. Written as DNA, the CDR3 is TGTGCCAGCAGGCCCGGGACAGGGGCGGAGAATGAGCAGTTCTTC. This codes for CASRPGTGAENEQFF.

This chain joins TRBV15 and TRBJ2-2; 9 nucleotides align to TRBD2. Germline CDR1 is LNHNV and CDR2 is YYDKDF (reference sequence). V lost 3 bases to trimming and J lost 6 bases; unmatched junction nucleotides: 5. There are 15 residues in the CDR3. The CDR3 DNA reads TGTGCCACCAGCAGTAGCGGGAGTTTCGCCGGGGAGCTGTTTTTT. Protein product: CATSSSGSFAGELFF.

This clonotype was detected ten times or more. This sequence joins TRBV28 and TRBJ2-7; D may correspond to TRBD1 or TRBD2 (5 bases each). The CDR3 consists of 15 residues. Trimming took off 7 bases at V and 6 bases at J, with 22 bases between the two ends. The germline V gene has CDR1 MDHEN and CDR2 SYDVKM. CDR3 sequence: CASIPLGVGGGEQYF. The CDR3 DNA is TGTGCCAGCATCCCACTGGGGGTCGGTGGGGGCGAGCAGTACTTC.

The genes are TRBV5-4 and TRBJ2-6; 10 bases agree with TRBD1. The junction had 6 bases not matched to a gene; V was cut back by 4 bases and J by 2 bases. The CDR3 extends over 17 amino acids. The V gene's germline CDR1 is SGHNT and CDR2 YYREEE (reference sequence). The CDR3 DNA sequence: TGTGCCAGCAGCGCGGGACAGGGGTCGGCTGGGGCCAACGTCCTGACTTTC. This codes for CASSAGQGSAGANVLTF.

This clonotype was seen at least ten times. The chain has TRBV5-1 and TRBJ2-3; 12 nucleotides align to TRBD2. The CDR3 has 16 amino acids. Germline loops: CDR1 SGHRS, CDR2 YFSETQ. The ends lost 3 bases at V and 0 bases at J; junction bases unmatched: 2. CDR3 protein: CASSSGTSGSTDTQYF. CDR3 nucleotide sequence: TGCGCCAGCAGCTCCGGGACTAGCGGGAGCACAGATACGCAGTATTTT.

This clonotype was observed many times. The V call is TRBV7-9, the J call TRBJ1-1; D is ambiguous. Germline V lookup: CDR1 SEHNR, CDR2 FQNEAQ (reference sequence). Trimming cost V 1 base and J 2 bases, with 8 bases left between them. The CDR3 has 14 amino acids. CDR3 bases: TGTGCCAGCAGCTTAGACCCCAGCAACACTGAAGCTTTCTTT. Translating gives CASSLDPSNTEAFF.

Details on this clonotype: A much bigger clone sits one base away, suggesting this may be a read error. This chain joins TRBV10-3 and TRBJ1-6; D uncertain. Germline V lookup: CDR1 ENHRY, CDR2 SYGVKD. There are 17 residues in the CDR3. CDR3 nucleotides: TGTGCCTTCAGTGAGTCGGAGGGTGGCTCCTATAATTCACCCCTCCACTTT. Amino acids: CAFSESEGGSYNSPLHF.

The sample holds a few counts of this clonotype. This chain connects TRBV15 to TRBJ2-5, with D tentatively TRBD2 (5 bases). With 0 bases removed from V and 3 bases from J, the gap between germline ends came to 5 bases. Germline CDR1 is LNHNV and CDR2 is YYDKDF (reference sequence). The CDR3 is 13 amino acids. CDR3 residues: CATSRDGKETQYF. DNA of the CDR3: TGTGCCACCAGCAGAGACGGGAAAGAGACCCAGTACTTC.

This clonotype was detected ten times or more. This chain links TRBV5-1 with TRBJ2-7, with 11 bases fitting TRBD2. Trimming removed 4 bases from V and 4 bases from J; junction bases left unmatched: 4. The germline V gene has CDR1 SGHRS and CDR2 YFSETQ. There are 14 residues in the CDR3. Here the CDR3 reads CASSHGTSGYEQYF. The CDR3 nucleotides are TGCGCCAGCAGCCACGGGACTAGCGGTTACGAGCAGTACTTC.

The sample holds a few counts of this clonotype. This chain links TRBV5-6 with TRBJ2-7, with a weak D call TRBD2 (5 bases). V dropped 0 bases and J dropped 5 bases, with 12 bases sitting between them. This CDR3 is built from 14 residues. The germline V gene encodes CDR1 SGHDT and CDR2 YYEEEE. CDR3 in DNA: TGTGCCAGCAGCTTGGGGGTCGGGGTCCACGAGCAGTACTTC. Translating it yields CASSLGVGVHEQYF. Filled out from reference TRBV5-6 and TRBJ2-7, the complete variable domain reads DAGVTQSPTHLIKTRGQQVTLRCSPKSGHDTVSWYQQALGQGPQFIFQYYEEEERQRGNFPDRFSGHQFPNYSSELNVNALLLGDSALYLCASSLGVGVHEQYFGPGTRLTVT.

The table lists this clonotype with a few counts. J is TRBJ2-6 and V is TRBV10-3; 11 nucleotides agree with TRBD1. The germline CDR1 and CDR2 sequences are ENHRY and SYGVKD. The ends lost 10 bases at V and 4 bases at J; junction bases unmatched: 6. The CDR3 contains 15 residues. The CDR3 protein is CASGQGASGANVLTF. CDR3 nucleotide sequence: TGTGCCAGCGGACAGGGGGCTTCAGGGGCCAACGTCCTGACTTTC.